The T cell receptor beta chain described here comes from a study of T cells in Graves' hyperthyroidism and ophthalmopathy (dated by TCRdb to about 2019). Describing the broader study: Peripheral blood samples were taken at initial diagnosis, before any treatment was given. To identify distinguishing TCR V-J signatures, a discovery cohort of about 100 patients was used, comprising 43 with Graves' ophthalmopathy and 57 with stable Graves' hyperthyroidism. Prospective prediction of ophthalmopathy was tested in an independent validation cohort consisting of under 20 hyperthyroidism patients and about 17 patients who later progressed to ophthalmopathy. Following sampling, methimazole starting at 30 mg daily was given to hyperthyroidism patients, and high-dose intravenous methylprednisolone was given to ophthalmopathy patients. The paper describes TCR Vbeta CDR3 sequencing of 135 peripheral blood samples, made up of 43 ophthalmopathy patients, more than 70 hyperthyroidism patients and some 17 progressor patients. The roughly 91 discovery patients were randomly divided into training and test sets at a 7:3 ratio. Thyroid tissue and blood T-cell repertoires from about six Graves' hyperthyroidism patients were also compared in the study. Overall study results and their limits: Blood samples also contained most of the expanded thyroid clonotypes (frequency above 0.001), which suggests that blood repertoires may reflect thyroid immune responses. No statistical method was used to fix the sample size in advance, and group allocation was not hidden from the investigators. In cross-validation, a model built on a 13 V-J signature told ophthalmopathy apart from stable hyperthyroidism with 85% to 90% sensitivity and approximately 81% specificity, and in testing the same model reached 80%/75%. In validation, progression to ophthalmopathy was predicted by the model with around 70% sensitivity and 72% to 85% specificity, a median of approximately 6.5 months before onset.

TCR beta CDR3 regions were amplified from RNA transcripts. The TCR CDR3 was subjected to a first round of RT-PCR using the HTBI primer set and the Qiagen OneStep RT-PCR kit. The libraries were constructed in a second round of multiplex PCR and then size-selected and purified. The libraries were sequenced on an Illumina HiSeq2000 using paired-end 100 bp reads. From the authors' description of their analysis: SOAPnuke was used to process the raw data, removing reads that contained adapters or uncalled bases, had a mean Phred below 15, or lacked an exact match to the constant primer or identifier. COPE v1.2.5 was used to merge high-quality paired reads, and clonotypes were defined as unique nucleotide sequences. MiTCR v1.1 was used to align the clonotypes against IMGT TRBV, TRBD and TRBJ reference segments. Analysis was restricted to V-J combinations with a frequency above 0.0001, which covered roughly 99% of repertoires. The TCS score was defined as the ratio of F50 (clonal expansion) to E x V (chaos), calculated using BLOSUM62-based TCRdist between CDR3 peptides within each V-J. Welch's t-statistics and random forest reduced 500 to 550 V-J features to about 12, which were used in a naive Bayes classifier (R e1071). The public sequencing data were trimmed at Q25 with fastp and processed into clonotypes with MiXCR by TCRdb, which kept only in-frame beta chains. One record per CDR3 amino acid sequence lists the most common genes and DNA. The V and J calls reflect TCRdb's pipeline rather than the authors' work. The sample yields around 340,000 distinct CDR3 sequences; roughly 15% were counted once. Of the sample, approximately 35% is held by the ten largest clones.

About this clonotype: It lacks a known antigen. Nothing much larger sits one base from this clone, and base qualities are not available.

A patient counted as having stable Graves' hyperthyroidism if no progression to ophthalmopathy occurred over 18 months of follow-up. Hyperthyroidism patients were newly diagnosed, with disease duration under 2 months, and aged 18 to 65 years. Exclusion was applied to patients with uncontrolled infections, other autoimmune diseases, pregnancy or lactation. Diagnoses were established on the basis of clinical symptoms, serum thyroxine and TRAb, thyroid ultrasound, and orbital computed tomography. PBMCs were isolated from about 10 ml of fresh peripheral blood by Ficoll-Paque density gradient centrifugation. Total RNA was extracted using Trizol reagent, and RNA quality was assessed on an Agilent 2100 Bioanalyzer. The CDR3 measures 13 amino acids from cysteine to phenylalanine. Only the CDR3 part of the read is kept: 39 bases, read in frame from the first base. V lost 2 bases and J lost 4 bases; the stretch between them is 8 bases long.

This receptor was taken from a young man with Graves' hyperthyroidism. Sequencing input: blood. The receptor chain draws on TRBV12-3 or TRBV12-4 and TRBJ1-2; the D gene is possibly TRBD1, with 5 bases matching. The CDR3 region: CASSLTQGYGYTF. The sequenced DNA: TGTGCCAGCAGTTTAACCCAGGGCTATGGCTACACCTTC.